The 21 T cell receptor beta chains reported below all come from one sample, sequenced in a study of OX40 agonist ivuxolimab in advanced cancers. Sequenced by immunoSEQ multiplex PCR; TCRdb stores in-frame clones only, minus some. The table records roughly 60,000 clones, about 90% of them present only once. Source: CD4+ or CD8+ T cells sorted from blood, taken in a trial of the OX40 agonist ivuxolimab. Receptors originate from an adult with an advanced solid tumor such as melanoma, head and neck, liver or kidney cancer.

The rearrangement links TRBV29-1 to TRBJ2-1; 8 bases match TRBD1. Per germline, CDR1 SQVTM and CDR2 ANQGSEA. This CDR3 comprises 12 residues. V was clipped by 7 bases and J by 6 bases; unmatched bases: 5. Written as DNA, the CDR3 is TGCAGCGCCACCAGGGGGCCCAATGAGCAGTTCTTC. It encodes CSATRGPNEQFF.

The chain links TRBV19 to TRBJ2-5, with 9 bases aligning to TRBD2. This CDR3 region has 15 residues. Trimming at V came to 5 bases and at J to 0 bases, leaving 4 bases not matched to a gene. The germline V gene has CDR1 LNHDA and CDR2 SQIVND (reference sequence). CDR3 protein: CASSLAGAYQETQYF. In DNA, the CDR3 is TGTGCCAGTAGTTTAGCGGGAGCCTACCAAGAGACCCAGTACTTC.

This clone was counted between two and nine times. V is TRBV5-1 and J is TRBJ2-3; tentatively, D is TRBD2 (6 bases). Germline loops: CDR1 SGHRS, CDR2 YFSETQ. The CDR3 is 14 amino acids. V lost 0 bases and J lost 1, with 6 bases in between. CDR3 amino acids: CASSLAGGTDTQYF. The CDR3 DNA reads TGCGCCAGCAGCTTGGCGGGAGGCACAGATACGCAGTATTTT.

The CDR3 spells CASSLTDTQYF. DNA of the CDR3: TGTGCCAGTAGTCTCACAGATACGCAGTATTTT. The V gene is TRBV19, the J gene TRBJ2-3; no definite D call. The CDR3 loop spans 11 amino acids. The ends were cut back, 5 bases at V and 2 bases at J, with 2 bases in the middle. Germline V gene data show CDR1 as LNHDA and CDR2 as SQIVND (reference sequence).

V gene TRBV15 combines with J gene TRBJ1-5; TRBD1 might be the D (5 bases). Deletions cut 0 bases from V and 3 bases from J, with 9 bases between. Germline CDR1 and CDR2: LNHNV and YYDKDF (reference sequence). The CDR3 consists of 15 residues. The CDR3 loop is CATSREIRANQPQHF. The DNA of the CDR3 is TGTGCCACCAGCAGAGAGATCAGGGCCAATCAGCCCCAGCATTTT.

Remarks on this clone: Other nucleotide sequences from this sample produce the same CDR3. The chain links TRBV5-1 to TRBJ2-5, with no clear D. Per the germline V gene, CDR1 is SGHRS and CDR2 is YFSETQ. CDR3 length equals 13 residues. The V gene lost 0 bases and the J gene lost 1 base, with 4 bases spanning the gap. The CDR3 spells CASSLVVQETQYF. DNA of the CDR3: TGCGCCAGCAGCTTGGTTGTCCAAGAGACCCAGTACTTC.

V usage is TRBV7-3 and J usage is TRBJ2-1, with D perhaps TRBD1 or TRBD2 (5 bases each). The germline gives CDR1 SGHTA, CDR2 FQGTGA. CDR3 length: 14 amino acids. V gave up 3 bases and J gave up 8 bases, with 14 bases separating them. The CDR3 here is CASSLGPRRDEQFF. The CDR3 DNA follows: TGTGCCAGCAGCTTGGGACCCCGCCGCGATGAGCAGTTCTTC.

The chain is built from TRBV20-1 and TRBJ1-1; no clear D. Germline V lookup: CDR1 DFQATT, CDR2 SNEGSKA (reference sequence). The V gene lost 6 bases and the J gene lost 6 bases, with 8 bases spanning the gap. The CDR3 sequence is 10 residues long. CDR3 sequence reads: CSAVGAEAFF. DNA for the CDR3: TGCAGTGCCGTGGGAGCTGAAGCTTTCTTT.

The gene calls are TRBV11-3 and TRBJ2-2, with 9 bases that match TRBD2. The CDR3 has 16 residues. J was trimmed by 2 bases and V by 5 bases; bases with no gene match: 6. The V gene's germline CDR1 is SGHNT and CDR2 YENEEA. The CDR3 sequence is CASSLALAGNTGELFF. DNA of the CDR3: TGTGCCAGCAGCCTGGCCCTAGCGGGAAACACCGGGGAGCTGTTTTTT.

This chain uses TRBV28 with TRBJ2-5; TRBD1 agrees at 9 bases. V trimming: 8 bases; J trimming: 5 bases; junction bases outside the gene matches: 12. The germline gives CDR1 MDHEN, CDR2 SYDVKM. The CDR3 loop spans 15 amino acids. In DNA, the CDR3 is TGTGCCAGCCTAGAACAGGGGGCGGAGGGGGAGACCCAGTACTTC. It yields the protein CASLEQGAEGETQYF. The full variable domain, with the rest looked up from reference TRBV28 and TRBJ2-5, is DVKVTQSSRYLVKRTGEKVFLECVQDMDHENMFWYRQDPGLGLRLIYFSYDVKMKEKGDIPEGYSVSREKKERFSLILESASTNQTSMYLCASLEQGAEGETQYFGPGTRLLVL.

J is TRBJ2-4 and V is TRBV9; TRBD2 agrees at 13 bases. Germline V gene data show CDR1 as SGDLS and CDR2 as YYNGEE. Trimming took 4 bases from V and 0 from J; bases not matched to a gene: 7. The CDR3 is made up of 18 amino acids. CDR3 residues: CASSPPGLAGVAKNIQYF. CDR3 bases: TGTGCCAGCAGCCCCCCCGGACTAGCGGGGGTAGCCAAAAACATTCAGTACTTC.

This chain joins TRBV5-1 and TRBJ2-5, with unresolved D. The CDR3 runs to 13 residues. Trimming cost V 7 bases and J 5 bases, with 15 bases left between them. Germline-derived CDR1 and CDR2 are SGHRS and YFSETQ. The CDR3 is CASHIESLETQYF. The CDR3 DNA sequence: TGCGCCAGCCATATTGAATCCTTGGAGACCCAGTACTTC.

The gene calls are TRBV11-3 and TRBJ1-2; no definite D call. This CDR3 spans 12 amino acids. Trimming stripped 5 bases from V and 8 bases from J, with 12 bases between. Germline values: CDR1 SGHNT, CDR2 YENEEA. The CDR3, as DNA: TGTGCCAGCAGCCAAAAGAATGGGGGCTACACCTTC. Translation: CASSQKNGGYTF.

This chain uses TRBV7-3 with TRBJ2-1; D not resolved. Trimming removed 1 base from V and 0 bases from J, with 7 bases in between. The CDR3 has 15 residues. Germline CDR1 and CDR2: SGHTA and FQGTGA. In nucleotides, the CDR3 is TGTGCCAGCAGCTTAAGCGGTCTCTCCTACAATGAGCAGTTCTTC. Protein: CASSLSGLSYNEQFF. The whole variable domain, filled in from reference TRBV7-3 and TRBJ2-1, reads GAGVSQTPSNKVTEKGKYVELRCDPISGHTALYWYRQSLGQGPEFLIYFQGTGAADDSGLPNDRFFAVRPEGSVSTLKIQRTERGDSAVYLCASSLSGLSYNEQFFGPGTRLTVL.

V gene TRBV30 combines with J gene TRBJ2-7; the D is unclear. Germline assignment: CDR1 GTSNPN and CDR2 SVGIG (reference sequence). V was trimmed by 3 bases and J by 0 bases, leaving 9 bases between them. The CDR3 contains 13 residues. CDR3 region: CAWRRLSSYEQYF. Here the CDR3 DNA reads TGTGCCTGGAGAAGGCTTTCCTCCTACGAGCAGTACTTC.

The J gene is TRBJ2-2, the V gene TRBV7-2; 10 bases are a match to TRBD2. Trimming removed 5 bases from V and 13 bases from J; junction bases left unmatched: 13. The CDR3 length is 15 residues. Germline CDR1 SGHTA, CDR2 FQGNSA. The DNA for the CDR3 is TGTGCCAGCAGCAAACTGACTAGCGGGTTTTTAGGGCTGTTTTTT. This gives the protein CASSKLTSGFLGLFF.

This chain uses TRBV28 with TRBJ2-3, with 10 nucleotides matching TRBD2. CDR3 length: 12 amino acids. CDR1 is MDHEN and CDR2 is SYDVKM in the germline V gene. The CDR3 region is CVSGRRTDTQYF. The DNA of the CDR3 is TGTGTTAGCGGGAGGCGCACAGATACGCAGTATTTT.

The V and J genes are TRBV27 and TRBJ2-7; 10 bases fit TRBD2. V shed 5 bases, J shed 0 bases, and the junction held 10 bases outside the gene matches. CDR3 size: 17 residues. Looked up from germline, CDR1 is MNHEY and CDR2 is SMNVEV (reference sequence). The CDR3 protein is CASSPNFSGGSSYEQYF. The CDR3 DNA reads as TGTGCCAGCAGTCCAAATTTTAGCGGGGGGAGCTCCTACGAGCAGTACTTC.

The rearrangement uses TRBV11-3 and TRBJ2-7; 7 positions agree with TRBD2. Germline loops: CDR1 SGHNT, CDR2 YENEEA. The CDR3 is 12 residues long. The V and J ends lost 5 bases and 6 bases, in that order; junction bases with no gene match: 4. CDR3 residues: CASSPGLGEQYF. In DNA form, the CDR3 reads TGTGCCAGCAGCCCCGGACTAGGCGAGCAGTACTTC.

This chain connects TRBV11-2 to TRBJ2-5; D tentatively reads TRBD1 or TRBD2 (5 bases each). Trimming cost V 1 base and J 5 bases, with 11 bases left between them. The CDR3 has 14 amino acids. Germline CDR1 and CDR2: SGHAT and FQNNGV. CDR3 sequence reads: CASSLGQPGETQYF. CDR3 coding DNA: TGTGCCAGCAGCTTAGGACAGCCGGGGGAGACCCAGTACTTC.

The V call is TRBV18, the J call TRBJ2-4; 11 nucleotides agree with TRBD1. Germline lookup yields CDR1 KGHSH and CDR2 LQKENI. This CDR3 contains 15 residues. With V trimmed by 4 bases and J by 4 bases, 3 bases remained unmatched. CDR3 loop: CASSQGTGGKNIQYF. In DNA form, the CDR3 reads TGTGCCAGCTCACAAGGGACAGGGGGAAAAAACATTCAGTACTTC. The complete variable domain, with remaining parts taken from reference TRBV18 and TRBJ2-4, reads NAGVMQNPRHLVRRRGQEARLRCSPMKGHSHVYWYRQLPEEGLKFMVYLQKENIIDESGMPKERFSAEFPKEGPSILRIQQVVRGDSAAYFCASSQGTGGKNIQYFGAGTRLSVL.